These 6 T cell receptor beta chains share one sample of origin, sequenced in a study of T cells after yellow fever vaccination. From the 5' RACE reads, TCRdb called clonotypes with MiXCR, one entry per CDR3 protein. This sample has under 300,000 distinct CDR3 sequences, with roughly 7.2% found just once. The input for sequencing was CD4+ T cells sorted from PBMCs, taken 15 days after the yellow fever booster vaccination. The receptors derive from a man younger than 45 who received the YFV17D yellow fever vaccine.

This clonotype was observed a handful of times. The chain couples TRBV3-1 to TRBJ2-3, with a possible D match to TRBD2 (7 bases). The CDR3 spans 16 residues. Germline CDR1 and CDR2: LGHDT and YNNKEL (reference sequence). Trimming shortened V by 3 bases and J by 2 bases, and 15 bases separated the two germline ends. The CDR3 nucleotides are TGTGCCAGCAGCCAGTCCGGGGGGCCCGCCACAGATACGCAGTATTTT. Its translation: CASSQSGGPATDTQYF.

This clonotype was recorded many times. The chain recombines TRBV12-3 or TRBV12-4 with TRBJ2-5, with D maybe TRBD2 (5 bases). CDR3 size: 13 residues. V was pared by 3 bases and J by 4 bases, with 9 bases between. CDR3 sequence (DNA): TGTGCCAGCAGTTTTGAGGAGGCAGAGACCCAGTACTTC. It specifies CASSFEEAETQYF.

Only a few counts were recorded for this clonotype. This chain joins TRBV18 and TRBJ2-1; D uncertain. The CDR3 is 16 residues long. V lost 4 bases and J 0 bases, leaving 13 bases between the germline ends. Per germline, CDR1 KGHSH and CDR2 LQKENI. The chain's CDR3 is CASSQEVPSSYNEQFF. CDR3 coding DNA: TGTGCCAGCTCACAAGAGGTCCCTAGCTCCTACAATGAGCAGTTCTTC. The full variable domain, rest sourced from reference TRBV18 and TRBJ2-1, is NAGVMQNPRHLVRRRGQEARLRCSPMKGHSHVYWYRQLPEEGLKFMVYLQKENIIDESGMPKERFSAEFPKEGPSILRIQQVVRGDSAAYFCASSQEVPSSYNEQFFGPGTRLTVL.

The V call is TRBV5-1, the J call TRBJ2-5; 10 bases are a match to TRBD2. The CDR3 runs 16 residues. Germline loops: CDR1 SGHRS, CDR2 YFSETQ. J was trimmed by 5 bases and V by 7 bases; bases with no gene match: 14. CDR3 DNA: TGCGCCAGCTTTCTAGGGCCAGCGGGAGGGTCGGAGACCCAGTACTTC. Protein: CASFLGPAGGSETQYF. The full variable domain, with the rest looked up from reference TRBV5-1 and TRBJ2-5, is KAGVTQTPRYLIKTRGQQVTLSCSPISGHRSVSWYQQTPGQGLQFLFEYFSETQRNKGNFPGRFSGRQFSNSRSEMNVSTLELGDSALYLCASFLGPAGGSETQYFGPGTRLLVL.

The rearrangement uses TRBV28 and TRBJ1-6, with a tentative D call TRBD1 (5 bases). This CDR3 is built from 14 residues. Germline CDR1 MDHEN, CDR2 SYDVKM. The ends were cut back, 5 bases at V and 8 bases at J, with 13 bases in the middle. The CDR3 coding sequence is TGTGCCAGCAGTCCCCCGGGACGCTATTCACCCCTCCACTTT. Translated, it gives CASSPPGRYSPLHF.

V usage is TRBV15 and J usage is TRBJ1-5; a weak D match, TRBD1 (5 bases). CDR1 is LNHNV, CDR2 YYDKDF, per germline (reference sequence). The CDR3 consists of 15 residues. V was cut by 0 bases and J by 7 bases, with 13 bases left in between. The CDR3 is CATSREWGRGQPQHF. CDR3 sequence (DNA): TGTGCCACCAGCAGAGAGTGGGGCCGCGGGCAGCCCCAGCATTTT.